The present T cell receptor (beta chain) was sequenced within a study of T cells in Graves' hyperthyroidism and ophthalmopathy. Amplified TCR beta CDR3 regions derived from RNA transcripts. The TCR CDR3 was amplified in a first-round RT-PCR using the HTBI primer set. TCRdb reprocessed the multiplex PCR reads with MiXCR, giving one entry per CDR3 protein. Here the sample spans over 500,000 distinct CDR3 sequences, about 45% being singletons. Thyroid ultrasound, orbital computed tomography, clinical symptoms, and serum thyroxine and TRAb underpinned diagnoses. Study-wide results and caveats: From stable hyperthyroidism, ophthalmopathy was set apart by a 13 V-J model.

A remark on this clonotype: Antigen specificity is unknown.

In germline, CDR1 is SGHTA, CDR2 FQGNSA. The CDR3 has 16 amino acids. V lost 3 bases and J lost 1, with 16 bases in between. Specimen: peripheral blood or thyroid tissue (not recorded which). The J gene is TRBJ2-7, the V gene TRBV7-2; D possibly uses TRBD1 or TRBD2 (5 bases each). The TCR was taken from an adult woman with Graves' disease, either hyperthyroidism or ophthalmopathy (not recorded which). The CDR3 DNA sequence: TGTGCCAGCAGCTTGGCGCCGGGGCAGGCTTCCTACGAGCAGTACTTC. Protein product: CASSLAPGQASYEQYF.